This T cell receptor beta chain is drawn from a study of OX40 agonist ivuxolimab in advanced cancers. Study summary: The patients received ivuxolimab by intravenous route every 2 weeks at 0.01 to 10 mg/kg.

This CDR3 contains 14 residues. Trimming removed 4 bases at V and 8 bases at J, with 17 bases between. Germline loops: CDR1 LNHDA, CDR2 SQIVND (reference sequence). This clone showed up just a few times. Its antigen is still unknown. Using immunoSEQ multiplex PCR, the repertoire was profiled, and TCRdb retains in-frame clones only, with some absent. Counted here are 77,000 or so clones, more than 90% occurring once; the ten biggest clones make up approximately 9.3%. Points from the study as a whole: Average numbers of expanded clones were greater in CD8+ T cells than in CD4+. Some of the nonresponding patients also showed low levels of normalized T-cell clonal expansion. Individuals who were partial responders at 0.1-3.0 mg/kg had clonal expansion that ranked among the lowest.

The source of this sequence is an adult with an advanced solid tumor such as melanoma, head and neck, liver or kidney cancer. This sequence joins TRBV19 and TRBJ1-1, with no clear D. Here the sequenced sample was CD4+ or CD8+ T cells sorted from blood, taken in a trial of the OX40 agonist ivuxolimab. CDR3 in amino acids: CASSTLTGITEAFF. DNA of the CDR3: TGTGCCAGTAGTACCCTTACGGGGATTACAGAAGCTTTCTTT. Drawing the rest from reference TRBV19 and TRBJ1-1, the complete variable domain is DGGITQSPKYLFRKEGQNVTLSCEQNLNHDAMYWYRQDPGQGLRLIYYSQIVNDFQKGDIAEGYSVSREKKESFPLTVTSAQKNPTAFYLCASSTLTGITEAFFGQGTRLTVV.